Below are 13 T cell receptor beta chains sequenced from a single sample in a study of regulatory T cells in long-lasting Graves disease. CDR3 regions were amplified by Arm-PCR using iRepertoire HTBI primers to build TCR beta libraries. From the multiplex PCR reads, TCRdb called clonotypes with MiXCR, one entry per CDR3 protein. There are hundreds of thousands of distinct CDR3 sequences in the sample; about 22% occur only once, and roughly 7% lies in the top ten. Specified time point: persistent/refractory GD, antithyroid drugs over 5 years with positive TRAb. The TCR library was made from RNA that had been extracted from PBMCs in TRIzol. The starting material was peripheral blood mononuclear cells (PBMCs), obtained when the disease was refractory, from a patient treated with antithyroid drugs. These receptors came from a female donor with Graves disease.

The chain couples TRBV11-2 to TRBJ1-1, with a weak D call TRBD1 (6 bases). This CDR3 comprises 15 residues. The germline V and J ends were trimmed by 3 bases and 5 bases, with 16 bases remaining between them. Germline V lookup: CDR1 SGHAT, CDR2 FQNNGV. For the CDR3, the DNA is TGTGCCAGCAGCTTTCATACAGGGTCGGGTACTGAAGCTTTCTTT. This translates into CASSFHTGSGTEAFF. The variable domain in full, with the rest retrieved from reference TRBV11-2 and TRBJ1-1, is EAGVAQSPRYKIIEKRQSVAFWCNPISGHATLYWYQQILGQGPKLLIQFQNNGVVDDSQLPKDRFSAERLKGVDSTLKIQPAKLEDSAVYLCASSFHTGSGTEAFFGQGTRLTVV.

This chain links TRBV20-1 with TRBJ2-7; TRBD1 aligns across 11 bases. The CDR3 contains 15 residues. V trimming: 2 bases; J trimming: 3 bases; junction bases outside the gene matches: 6. CDR1 and CDR2 (germline): DFQATT, SNEGSKA (reference sequence). The CDR3, as DNA: TGCAGTGCTAGACTTGCGGGACAGGGGGGCTACGAGCAGTACTTC. Translation gives CSARLAGQGGYEQYF.

This clonotype was observed many times. The V and J genes are TRBV7-9 and TRBJ1-1; no firm D call. The CDR3 length is 13 residues. CDR1 is SEHNR and CDR2 is FQNEAQ in the germline V gene (reference sequence). Trimming stripped 8 bases from V and 3 bases from J, with 13 bases between. CDR3 in amino acids: CASSLGWDTEAFF. CDR3 nucleotides: TGTGCCAGCTCGCTGGGCTGGGACACTGAAGCTTTCTTT.

This clonotype showed up many times. The V and J genes are TRBV5-6 and TRBJ1-1, with TRBD1 as a possible D gene (5 bases). V dropped 3 bases and J dropped 0 bases, with 15 bases sitting between them. CDR3 length: 16 residues. Germline CDR1 reads SGHDT; CDR2 reads YYEEEE. The CDR3 nucleotides are TGTGCCAGCAGCTATGGCGGTGGGGCGATGAACACTGAAGCTTTCTTT. Translation: CASSYGGGAMNTEAFF.

V gene TRBV6-1 combines with J gene TRBJ1-1, with 9 bases identical to TRBD1. V gave up 6 bases and J gave up 1 base; unmatched junction bases: 6. This CDR3 has 15 residues. CDR1 and CDR2 (germline): MNHNS, SASEGT. The chain's CDR3 is CASSPTGGRNTEAFF. In DNA, the CDR3 is TGTGCCAGCAGCCCGACAGGGGGACGGAACACTGAAGCTTTCTTT.

The chain recombines TRBV28 with TRBJ1-5, with D perhaps TRBD1 (5 bases). Germline assignment: CDR1 MDHEN and CDR2 SYDVKM. Deletions cut 6 bases from V and 9 bases from J, with 15 bases between. The CDR3 consists of 13 residues. CDR3 loop: CASSPEGRSPQHF. Written as DNA, the CDR3 is TGTGCCAGCAGCCCCGAGGGGCGGTCGCCCCAGCATTTT. Drawing the rest from reference TRBV28 and TRBJ1-5, the complete variable domain is DVKVTQSSRYLVKRTGEKVFLECVQDMDHENMFWYRQDPGLGLRLIYFSYDVKMKEKGDIPEGYSVSREKKERFSLILESASTNQTSMYLCASSPEGRSPQHFGDGTRLSIL.

The chain has TRBV19 and TRBJ1-2; D call uncertain. V shed 4 bases and J shed 7 bases, with 16 bases lying between them. The germline V gene encodes CDR1 LNHDA and CDR2 SQIVND (reference sequence). The CDR3 length is 14 residues. In DNA, the CDR3 is TGTGCCAGTAGTACCCAAGGCGGGGTTCCTGGCTACACCTTC. This gives the protein CASSTQGGVPGYTF.

For the CDR3, the DNA is TGTGCCAGCAGCCAAGGGATAGGGGATAATTCACCCCTCCACTTT. It yields the protein CASSQGIGDNSPLHF. The V and J genes are TRBV3-1 and TRBJ1-6; tentative D call: TRBD1 (5 bases). Germline CDR1 and CDR2: LGHDT and YNNKEL (reference sequence). The V end was cut by 1 base, the J end by 5 bases, with 9 bases between. CDR3 size: 15 residues.

This clonotype was observed at least ten times. The V gene is TRBV2, the J gene TRBJ1-2; 7 bases line up with TRBD1. CDR3 length equals 11 residues. Germline lookup yields CDR1 SNHLY and CDR2 FYNNEI. The CDR3 here is CATGTDYGYTF. CDR3 nucleotides: TGTGCTACCGGGACAGACTATGGCTACACCTTC.

This clonotype was counted at least ten times. The chain recombines TRBV7-8 with TRBJ2-2; no clear D gene. CDR1 and CDR2 from the germline V gene are SGHVS and FQNEAQ. The V end lost 1 base, the J end lost 4 bases, and 7 bases lay between the germline ends. The CDR3 contains 14 residues. This chain's CDR3 is CASSLVPGTGELFF. The CDR3 bases are TGTGCCAGCAGCTTAGTCCCCGGCACCGGGGAGCTGTTTTTT.

The V and J genes are TRBV11-2 and TRBJ1-3, with D maybe TRBD1 (5 bases). V lost 1 base and J lost 4, with 14 bases in between. Germline lookup yields CDR1 SGHAT and CDR2 FQNNGV. The CDR3 runs 16 residues. The DNA of the CDR3 is TGTGCCAGCAGCTTAGTTGAGACAGCATTCGGAAACACCATATATTTT. This encodes CASSLVETAFGNTIYF.

Written as DNA, the CDR3 is TGTGCCAGCAGTGCGACGGGGAGCACTGAAGCTTTCTTT. The encoded protein is CASSATGSTEAFF. This chain uses TRBV3-1 with TRBJ1-1; D gene unclear. Germline lookup yields CDR1 LGHDT and CDR2 YNNKEL (reference sequence). The V end was cut by 6 bases, the J end by 4 bases, with 12 bases between. The CDR3 extends over 13 amino acids.

Ten or more counts support this clonotype. The V and J genes are TRBV5-1 and TRBJ2-7; 10 nucleotides agree with TRBD2. Trimming at V came to 4 bases and at J to 3 bases, leaving 7 bases not matched to a gene. The CDR3 consists of 15 residues. The germline V gene encodes CDR1 SGHRS and CDR2 YFSETQ. In DNA, the CDR3 is TGCGCCAGCAGCCTTGGAGCGGGGGGGGTCTACGAGCAGTACTTC. Translating gives CASSLGAGGVYEQYF. The complete variable domain, with remaining parts taken from reference TRBV5-1 and TRBJ2-7, reads KAGVTQTPRYLIKTRGQQVTLSCSPISGHRSVSWYQQTPGQGLQFLFEYFSETQRNKGNFPGRFSGRQFSNSRSEMNVSTLELGDSALYLCASSLGAGGVYEQYFGPGTRLTVT.